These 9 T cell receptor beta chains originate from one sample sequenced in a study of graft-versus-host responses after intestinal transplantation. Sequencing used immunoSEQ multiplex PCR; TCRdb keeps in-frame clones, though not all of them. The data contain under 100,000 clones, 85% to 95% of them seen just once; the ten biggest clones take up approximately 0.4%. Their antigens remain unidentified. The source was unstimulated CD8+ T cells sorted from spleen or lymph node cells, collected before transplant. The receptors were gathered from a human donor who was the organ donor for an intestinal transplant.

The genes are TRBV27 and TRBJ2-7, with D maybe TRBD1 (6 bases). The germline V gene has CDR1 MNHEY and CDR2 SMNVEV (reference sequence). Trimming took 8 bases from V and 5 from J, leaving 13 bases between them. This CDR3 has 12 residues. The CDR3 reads CASGGRVHEQYF. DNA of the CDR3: TGTGCCAGCGGGGGCAGGGTCCACGAGCAGTACTTC.

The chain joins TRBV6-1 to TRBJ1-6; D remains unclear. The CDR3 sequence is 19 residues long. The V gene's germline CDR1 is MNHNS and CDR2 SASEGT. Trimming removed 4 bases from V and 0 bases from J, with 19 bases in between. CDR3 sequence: CASSGPKAEGSSYNSPLHF. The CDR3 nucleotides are TGTGCCAGCAGTGGCCCTAAAGCTGAGGGAAGCTCCTATAATTCACCCCTCCACTTT.

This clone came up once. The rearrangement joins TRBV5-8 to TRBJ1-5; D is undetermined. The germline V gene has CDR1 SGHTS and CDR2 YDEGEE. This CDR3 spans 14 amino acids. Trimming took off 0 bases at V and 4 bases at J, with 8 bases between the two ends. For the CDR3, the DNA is TGTGCCAGCAGCTTGGCTCCGGGGAATCAGCCCCAGCATTTT. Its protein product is CASSLAPGNQPQHF.

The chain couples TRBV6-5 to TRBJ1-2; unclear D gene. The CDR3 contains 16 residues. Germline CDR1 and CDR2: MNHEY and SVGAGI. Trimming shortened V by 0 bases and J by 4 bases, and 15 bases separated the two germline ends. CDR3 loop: CASSYSLGGVVYGYTF. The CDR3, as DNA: TGTGCCAGCAGTTACTCATTAGGAGGCGTTGTCTATGGCTACACCTTC.

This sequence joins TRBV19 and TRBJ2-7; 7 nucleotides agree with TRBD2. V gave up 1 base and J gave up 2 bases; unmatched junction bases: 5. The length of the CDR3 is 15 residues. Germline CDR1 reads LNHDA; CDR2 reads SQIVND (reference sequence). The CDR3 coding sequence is TGTGCCAGTAGTATAGCGGGGGGTCCGCCCTACGAGCAGTACTTC. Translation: CASSIAGGPPYEQYF.

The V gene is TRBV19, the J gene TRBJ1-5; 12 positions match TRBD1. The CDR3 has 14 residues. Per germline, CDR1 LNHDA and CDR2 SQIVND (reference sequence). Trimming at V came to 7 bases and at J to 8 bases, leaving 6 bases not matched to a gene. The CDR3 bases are TGTGCCAGTATTTCCGGGACAGGGGGCGAGCCCCAGCATTTT. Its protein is CASISGTGGEPQHF. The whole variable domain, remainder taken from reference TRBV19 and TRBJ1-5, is DGGITQSPKYLFRKEGQNVTLSCEQNLNHDAMYWYRQDPGQGLRLIYYSQIVNDFQKGDIAEGYSVSREKKESFPLTVTSAQKNPTAFYLCASISGTGGEPQHFGDGTRLSIL.

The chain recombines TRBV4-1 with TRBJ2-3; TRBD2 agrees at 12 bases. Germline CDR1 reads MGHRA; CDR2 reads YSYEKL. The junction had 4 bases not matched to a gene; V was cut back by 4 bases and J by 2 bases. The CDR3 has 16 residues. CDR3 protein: CASSLRTSGDTDTQYF. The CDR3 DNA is TGCGCCAGCAGCCTGAGGACTAGCGGGGACACAGATACGCAGTATTTT.

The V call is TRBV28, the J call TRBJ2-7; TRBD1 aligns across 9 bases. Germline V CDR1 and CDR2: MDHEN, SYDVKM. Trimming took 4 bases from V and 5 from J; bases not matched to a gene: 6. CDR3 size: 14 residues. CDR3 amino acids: CASSSGTGLHEQYF. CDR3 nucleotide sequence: TGTGCCAGCAGTTCCGGGACAGGGTTGCACGAGCAGTACTTC.

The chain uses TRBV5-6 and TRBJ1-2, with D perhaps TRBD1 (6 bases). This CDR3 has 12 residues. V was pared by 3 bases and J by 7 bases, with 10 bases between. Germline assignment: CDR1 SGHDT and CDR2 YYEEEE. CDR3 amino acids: CASSYRVGGYTF. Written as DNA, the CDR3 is TGTGCCAGCAGCTACAGGGTAGGTGGCTACACCTTC.